These 12 T cell receptor beta chains were all obtained from the same sample, sequenced in a study of cytomegalovirus exposure and HLA in healthy donors. PCR amplification relied on 60 Vbeta primers (plus 13 Jbeta primers). Repertoires were generated with immunoSEQ multiplex PCR, while TCRdb's copy carries only in-frame clones and drops some. The repertoire holds about 210,000 clones, with around nine tenths as singletons. Source material: PBMCs. The receptor source for this set is a woman in her thirties in good health and CMV-seronegative.

The CDR3 here is CASRTSTPSGYEQYF. DNA for the CDR3: TGTGCCAGCAGGACCTCCACTCCTAGCGGTTACGAGCAGTACTTC. This rearrangement joins TRBV6-1 to TRBJ2-7; 7 nucleotides match TRBD2. Germline V gene sequence: CDR1 MNHNS, CDR2 SASEGT. V shed 6 bases and J 4 bases; nucleotides not matched to a gene: 12. The CDR3 spans 15 residues.

This sequence joins TRBV2 and TRBJ2-3; tentatively, D is TRBD2 (6 bases). CDR1 and CDR2 from the germline V gene are SNHLY and FYNNEI. V shed 6 bases and J shed 5 bases, with 12 bases lying between them. This CDR3 is 13 amino acids long. CDR3 sequence reads: CASRDSGVDTQYF. The CDR3 DNA reads as TGTGCCAGCAGAGACTCGGGGGTAGATACGCAGTATTTT.

The rearrangement joins TRBV13 to TRBJ2-2, with 9 bases matching TRBD2. The CDR3 is 16 amino acids. Germline-derived CDR1 and CDR2 are PRHDT and FYEKMQ (reference sequence). With V trimmed by 2 bases and J by 4 bases, 5 bases remained unmatched. The CDR3: CASSLRVLAGTGELFF. In DNA form, the CDR3 reads TGTGCCAGCAGCTTAAGAGTACTAGCGGGCACCGGGGAGCTGTTTTTT.

This chain connects TRBV19 to TRBJ2-1; the D gene is possibly TRBD2 (5 bases). The CDR3 consists of 13 residues. V dropped 5 bases and J dropped 4 bases, with 9 bases sitting between them. Per the germline V gene, CDR1 is LNHDA and CDR2 is SQIVND (reference sequence). The CDR3 DNA follows: TGTGCCAGTAGTTCCGGGAATTACAATGAGCAGTTCTTC. Its translation is CASSSGNYNEQFF.

The chain recombines TRBV6-5 with TRBJ2-2, with D possibly matching TRBD2 (5 bases). Germline CDR1 reads MNHEY; CDR2 reads SVGAGI. This CDR3 is built from 16 residues. The germline V and J ends were trimmed by 2 bases and 6 bases, with 16 bases remaining between them. The CDR3 protein is CASSYAGAPGSGELFF. Written as DNA, the CDR3 is TGTGCCAGCAGTTACGCGGGCGCCCCCGGGTCCGGGGAGCTGTTTTTT.

The V call is TRBV6-6, the J call TRBJ2-5; D is perhaps TRBD1 (5 bases). V was cut by 5 bases and J by 9 bases, with 19 bases left in between. The CDR3 length is 14 residues. Looked up from germline, CDR1 is MNHNY and CDR2 is SVGAGI (reference sequence). This CDR3 reads CASSIERLQGAQYF. DNA of the CDR3: TGTGCCAGCAGTATTGAGAGGCTTCAAGGGGCCCAGTACTTC.

This chain joins TRBV4-1 and TRBJ2-2; 12 nucleotides match TRBD2. The CDR3 has 18 residues. V lost 4 bases, J lost 7 bases, and 13 bases stayed unmatched. Germline CDR1 reads MGHRA; CDR2 reads YSYEKL. CDR3 residues: CASSPRLAGGPSGGELFF. CDR3 sequence (DNA): TGCGCCAGCAGCCCCCGGCTAGCGGGAGGGCCTAGCGGCGGGGAGCTGTTTTTT.

The rearrangement uses TRBV29-1 and TRBJ2-7, with 12 bases that match TRBD2. Germline lookup yields CDR1 SQVTM and CDR2 ANQGSEA. The CDR3 has 14 residues. V lost 6 bases and J lost 4; bases outside the gene matches: 7. The CDR3 DNA sequence: TGCAGCGTGAGCCCTAGCGGGAGGGGATACGAGCAGTACTTC. Amino acids: CSVSPSGRGYEQYF.

This rearrangement joins TRBV27 to TRBJ2-1; the match to TRBD2 covers 10 bases. This CDR3 has 16 amino acids. Germline V gene data show CDR1 as MNHEY and CDR2 as SMNVEV (reference sequence). Unmatched junction bases numbered 7, after V lost 2 bases and J lost 6 bases. CDR3 DNA: TGTGCCAGCAGTTTAGAGCGGGGGGGCCTGGGCAATGAGCAGTTCTTC. Translated: CASSLERGGLGNEQFF.

This chain joins TRBV6-6 and TRBJ1-1; maybe TRBD1 (5 bases). The germline V gene has CDR1 MNHNY and CDR2 SVGAGI (reference sequence). V gave up 4 bases and J gave up 0 bases, with 12 bases separating them. The CDR3 totals 15 residues. The CDR3 protein is CASSSTGFMNTEAFF. The DNA for the CDR3 is TGTGCCAGCAGTTCAACAGGCTTCATGAACACTGAAGCTTTCTTT.

The chain combines TRBV5-1 with TRBJ1-1, with unresolved D. The CDR3 spans 13 residues. Germline lookup yields CDR1 SGHRS and CDR2 YFSETQ. V lost 4 bases to trimming and J lost 3 bases, with 10 bases between them. The CDR3 here is CASSTGRDTEAFF. Here the CDR3 DNA reads TGCGCCAGCAGCACCGGGCGGGACACTGAAGCTTTCTTT.

The chain couples TRBV7-2 to TRBJ1-4; TRBD1 is a possible D gene (6 bases). This CDR3 is 15 amino acids long. Germline V lookup: CDR1 SGHTA, CDR2 FQGNSA. The V and J ends lost 1 base and 11 bases respectively, with 17 bases between them. The CDR3 is CASSLDRYIQGKLFF. The CDR3 bases are TGTGCCAGCAGCTTAGATCGGTATATACAGGGCAAACTGTTTTTT.